This T cell receptor beta chain was sequenced during a study of post-analysis software for immune sequencing data. Turning to the study itself: Included among the disease courses, which were recorded for the cohort, were relapsing-remitting, secondary progressive and progressive-relapsing multiple sclerosis. Study-wide results and limits: Diversity measured as normalized Chao1 was significantly lower in multiple sclerosis patients than in controls. Same-batch preparations were strongly co-clustered by F measure. In patients, TRBV5-6, TRBV5-1 and TRBV20-1 belonged to several TRBV segments found more frequently than in controls.

To note about this clonotype: The antigen remains unidentified.

Unique molecular identifiers tagged the TCR beta cDNA libraries. Some 540,000 cDNA molecules were obtained from around 0.96 to 9.9 million T cells. TCRdb recomputed calls from the PCR reads with MiXCR, one row per CDR3 protein. The sample has 350,000 to 450,000 distinct CDR3 sequences; around 37% are singletons. The germline V gene encodes CDR1 MNHNS and CDR2 SASEGT. The CDR3 sequence is 13 residues long. With 4 bases removed from V and 5 bases from J, the gap between germline ends came to 9 bases. This receptor was taken from a girl aged 5 to 17 with multiple sclerosis. Sequenced: blood. The V gene is TRBV6-1, the J gene TRBJ2-1; D unresolved. CDR3 protein: CASSARPDNEQFF. The CDR3 DNA reads TGTGCCAGCAGTGCGAGACCAGACAATGAGCAGTTCTTC.